One T cell receptor beta chain is described in this entry. There is no known antigen for this receptor. Base-call qualities are not available, and no considerably larger clone is one nucleotide away. These data originate in a study of blood T cell repertoires in COVID-19 (dated by TCRdb to the early 2020s). In terms of the full investigation: Samples from collaborators originated in the United States, Italy and Spain and spanned both the acute and convalescent phases of COVID-19. The material from the prospective study consisted of cDNA or gDNA derived from T cells, B-cell-depleted T cells, or PBMCs. The dataset comprised deeply sampled blood TCRbeta repertoires from subjects exposed to, actively infected with, or recovered from COVID-19. The repertoires were released in a freely available public database meant as a resource for research on the immune response to SARS-CoV-2. The samples were drawn from two sources: the first 160 participants of the ongoing ImmuneRACE study, and 1,000 to 1,500 subjects contributed by 6 global collaborators. The sample metadata nearly always contained a de-identified subject ID, COVID-19 status, age in years and sex. Where available, HLA class I and class II types were taken from metadata supplied by the sample provider and were not determined by assay-based typing. Overall study outcomes, separate from this receptor: The amount of clinical and demographic metadata varied by source and participant and was provided uncurated.

The immunoSEQ Assay, a bias-controlled multiplex PCR, was used to amplify TCRbeta CDR3 regions from genomic DNA. The authors processed their data as follows. The number of nucleated cells in each sample was estimated from the amplification of reference gene primers within the assay. Sequence reads were collapsed and filtered to measure the absolute abundance of every unique TCRbeta CDR3 rearrangement. For each sample, productive Simpson clonality was calculated as the square root of Simpson's diversity index over productive rearrangements. This immuneACCESS table, as held by TCRdb, lists in-frame sequences with V and J called but not all clones. Of the missing ones, under half trace to an unresolved V gene in checked studies; the others have no known cause. From that table come the V and J calls and clone size; the DNA was used to work out D and trimming. The sample has 130,000 to 150,000 clones on record, around 86% of them singletons. The top ten constitute about 5.7% of the sample.

The collaborating institutions used their own protocols to collect whole blood in K2EDTA tubes. For TCRbeta analysis, collaborators shipped samples as frozen whole blood, isolated PBMCs, or DNA extracted from either of those sample types. The trim is 0 bases for V and 5 bases for J, with a gap of 8 bases between the germline ends. CDR1 SGHVS and CDR2 FNYEAQ are derived from the germline V gene. The CDR3 sequence holds 14 residues, the cysteine and phenylalanine included. Only the CDR3 portion is preserved as DNA: 42 bases, with reading frame beginning at the first base. This sequence uses TRBV7-6 and TRBJ2-1; possibly the D gene is TRBD2, per 6 matching bases. The sequence derives from a man of 80 years or more with acute or convalescent COVID-19. Sequenced sample: peripheral blood. The CDR3: CASSLAGLNNEQFF. The nucleotides read TGTGCCAGCAGCTTAGCGGGACTCAACAATGAGCAGTTCTTC.